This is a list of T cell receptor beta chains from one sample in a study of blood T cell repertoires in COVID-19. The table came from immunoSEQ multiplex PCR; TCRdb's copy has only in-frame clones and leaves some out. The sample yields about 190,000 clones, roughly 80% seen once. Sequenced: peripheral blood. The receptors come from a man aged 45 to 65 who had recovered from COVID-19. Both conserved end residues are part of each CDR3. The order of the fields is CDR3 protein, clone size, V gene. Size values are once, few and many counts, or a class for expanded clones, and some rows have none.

CDR3aa: CASSQVTGVLEKLFF
abundance: few
v_gene: TRBV4-2

CDR3aa: CASSLDPGLAGGEQFF
abundance: NA
v_gene: TRBV11-2

CDR3aa: CASSLVAQGELFF
abundance: NA
v_gene: TRBV5-1

CDR3aa: CASRTMTAPQETQYF
abundance: NA
v_gene: TRBV5-1

CDR3aa: CASSFLGLAAIRYF
abundance: NA
v_gene: TRBV5-8

CDR3aa: CASSQDLGETTYGYTF
abundance: NA
v_gene: TRBV4-2

CDR3aa: CATSDPGQGNYEQYF
abundance: NA
v_gene: TRBV24-1

CDR3aa: CASSRGHQDTQYF
abundance: once
v_gene: TRBV5-1

CDR3aa: CASSGTARGFQPQHF
abundance: NA
v_gene: TRBV2

CDR3aa: CASSLIPDRNTEAFF
abundance: NA
v_gene: TRBV7-2

CDR3aa: CATSVAGTLQETQYF
abundance: NA
v_gene: TRBV24-1

CDR3aa: CASRWLADHSYEQYF
abundance: NA
v_gene: TRBV5-6

CDR3aa: CASTKDDTYSNQPQHF
abundance: NA
v_gene: TRBV19

CDR3aa: CASSFEGVTEAFF
abundance: NA
v_gene: TRBV7-2

CDR3aa: CASVESGQETQYF
abundance: NA
v_gene: TRBV11-1

CDR3aa: CASSREANTEAFF
abundance: NA
v_gene: TRBV5-1

CDR3aa: CATTPERAAYGYTF
abundance: NA
v_gene: TRBV19

CDR3aa: CASGTSGNQPQHF
abundance: NA
v_gene: TRBV19

CDR3aa: CASLLRGISYEQYF
abundance: NA
v_gene: TRBV6-5

CDR3aa: CAISEPTGVDSGELFF
abundance: NA
v_gene: TRBV10-3

CDR3aa: CASSLGRTSGKETQYF
abundance: few
v_gene: TRBV11-3

CDR3aa: CSASSGAGTEAFF
abundance: NA
v_gene: TRBV20-1

CDR3aa: CASSDTYRDTQYF
abundance: NA
v_gene: TRBV7-3

CDR3aa: CASSTGLAGAYEQYF
abundance: few
v_gene: TRBV19

CDR3aa: CASSKRTSDYEQYF
abundance: NA
v_gene: TRBV4-3

CDR3aa: CAWSGTEQYYEQYF
abundance: NA
v_gene: TRBV30

CDR3aa: CASSPGLAASTDTQYF
abundance: few
v_gene: TRBV6-2/TRBV6-3

CDR3aa: CASSQLVGAGELFF
abundance: NA
v_gene: TRBV28

CDR3aa: CASSATGLVGLRSYNEQFF
abundance: NA
v_gene: TRBV7-9

CDR3aa: CASSRQGGARADTQYF
abundance: NA
v_gene: TRBV5-1

CDR3aa: CASSQSRQVTDTQYF
abundance: NA
v_gene: TRBV3-1/TRBV3-2

CDR3aa: CASSYGEGRGYNEQFF
abundance: NA
v_gene: TRBV6-5

CDR3aa: CASSPSAEDTQYF
abundance: NA
v_gene: TRBV18

CDR3aa: CAWTRAAGNTIYF
abundance: NA
v_gene: TRBV30

CDR3aa: CASSLLSGNFEAFF
abundance: NA
v_gene: TRBV5-1

CDR3aa: CASSLGGRETQYF
abundance: NA
v_gene: TRBV5-1

CDR3aa: CASSELTGNGELFF
abundance: NA
v_gene: TRBV10-1